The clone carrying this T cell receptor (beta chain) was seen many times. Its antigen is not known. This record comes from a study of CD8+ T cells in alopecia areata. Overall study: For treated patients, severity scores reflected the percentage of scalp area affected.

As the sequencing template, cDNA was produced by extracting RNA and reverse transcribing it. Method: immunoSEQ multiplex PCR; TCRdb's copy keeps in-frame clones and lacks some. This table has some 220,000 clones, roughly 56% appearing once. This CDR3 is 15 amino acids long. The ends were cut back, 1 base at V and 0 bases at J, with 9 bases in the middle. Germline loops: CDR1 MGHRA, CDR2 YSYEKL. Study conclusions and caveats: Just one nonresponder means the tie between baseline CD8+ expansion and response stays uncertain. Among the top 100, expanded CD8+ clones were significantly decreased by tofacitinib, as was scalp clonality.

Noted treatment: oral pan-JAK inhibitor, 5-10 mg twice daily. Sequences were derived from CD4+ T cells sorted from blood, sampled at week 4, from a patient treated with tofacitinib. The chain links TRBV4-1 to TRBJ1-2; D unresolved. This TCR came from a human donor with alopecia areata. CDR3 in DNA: TGCGCCAGCAGCCAAGGACCGACATCTAACTATGGCTACACCTTC. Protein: CASSQGPTSNYGYTF.